The entry that follows covers one T cell receptor (beta chain) sequence. Germline V gene lookup returns CDR1 SGHNT and CDR2 YYREEE (reference sequence). Trimming took 4 bases from V and 11 from J, leaving 12 bases between them. The CDR3 consists of 11 residues. This sample is drawn from a study of blood T cell repertoires in COVID-19. Clones were sequenced by immunoSEQ multiplex PCR, and TCRdb holds only the in-frame ones, with some missing. The sample yields around 250,000 clones, approximately 85% seen once. Patients at the Seattle site were enrolled during active infection and followed longitudinally.

The V gene is TRBV5-4, the J gene TRBJ1-2; D remains unclear. Sample: peripheral blood. This receptor was taken from a woman older than 75 with COVID-19, enrolled during active disease. This CDR3 reads CASSPPVGYTF. CDR3 in DNA: TGTGCCAGCAGCCCCCCCGTCGGTTACACCTTC.